Listed here are 11 T cell receptor beta chains from one sample, sequenced in a study of blood T cell repertoires in COVID-19 (dated by TCRdb to about 2020). Receptor amplification or capture employed the immunoSEQ multiplex PCR assay. TCRdb's version of the immuneACCESS table is confined to in-frame rearrangements and falls short of the full clone set. An unresolved V gene accounts for under half of the shortfall where checked; the remainder is of unknown origin. The sample contains approximately 280,000 clones, approximately 85% of them found a single time. In total, the top ten clones hold approximately 8.8% of the sample. Sequencing used peripheral blood. These receptors were obtained from a man aged 18 to 30 with active or convalescent COVID-19.

This clone was observed a handful of times. The chain has TRBV5-1 and TRBJ1-6, with 8 bases matching TRBD1. With V trimmed by 0 bases and J by 9 bases, 5 bases remained unmatched. CDR1 is SGHRS, CDR2 YFSETQ, per germline. This CDR3 comprises 15 residues. The CDR3 is CASSLGGQGLSPLHF. Written as DNA, the CDR3 is TGCGCCAGCAGCTTGGGTGGACAGGGCCTTTCACCCCTCCACTTT.

The J gene is TRBJ2-1, the V gene TRBV20-1; D is uncertain. In germline, CDR1 is DFQATT, CDR2 SNEGSKA (reference sequence). V shed 5 bases and J shed 10 bases, with 9 bases lying between them. CDR3 length: 10 residues. The CDR3 sequence: CSARGREQFF. As DNA, the CDR3 is TGCAGTGCTCGTGGTCGGGAGCAGTTCTTC.

The chain employs TRBV10-3 and TRBJ2-1; D is perhaps TRBD2 (6 bases). The germline gives CDR1 ENHRY, CDR2 SYGVKD. Trimming shortened V by 10 bases and J by 7 bases, and 17 bases separated the two germline ends. CDR3 length: 13 amino acids. CDR3 nucleotide sequence: TGTGCCACCGGGGGAGGTTTTGAGAATGAGCAGTTCTTC. This sequence encodes CATGGGFENEQFF.

The rearrangement links TRBV12-3 or TRBV12-4 to TRBJ2-5, with no clear D. This CDR3 has 13 residues. V shed 7 bases and J shed 0 bases, with 9 bases lying between them. In DNA, the CDR3 is TGTGCCAGCACCGGGTTCGACCAAGAGACCCAGTACTTC. This translates into CASTGFDQETQYF.

CDR3 nucleotides: TGCGCCAGCAGCCTCCAACCCGAAGGGACTAGCGGAACTTACAATGAGCAGTTCTTC. It codes for CASSLQPEGTSGTYNEQFF. The chain is built from TRBV4-1 and TRBJ2-1; TRBD2 matches 11 bases. V shed 4 bases, J shed 4 bases, and the junction held 15 bases outside the gene matches. The germline gives CDR1 MGHRA, CDR2 YSYEKL. The CDR3 loop spans 19 amino acids.

The chain is built from TRBV5-1 and TRBJ2-5; TRBD1 aligns across 9 bases. This CDR3 contains 18 residues. V shed 4 bases and J 2 bases; nucleotides not matched to a gene: 15. From germline, CDR1 is SGHRS and CDR2 YFSETQ. CDR3 amino acids: CASSTRQGDPIWQETQYF. DNA for the CDR3: TGCGCCAGCAGCACCAGACAGGGGGATCCGATTTGGCAAGAGACCCAGTACTTC. The full variable domain, its missing parts supplied by reference TRBV5-1 and TRBJ2-5, is KAGVTQTPRYLIKTRGQQVTLSCSPISGHRSVSWYQQTPGQGLQFLFEYFSETQRNKGNFPGRFSGRQFSNSRSEMNVSTLELGDSALYLCASSTRQGDPIWQETQYFGPGTRLLVL.

About this clone: Distinct nucleotide sequences in the sample also encode this CDR3. V usage is TRBV15 and J usage is TRBJ1-5; 10 bases map to TRBD1. The germline V gene has CDR1 LNHNV and CDR2 YYDKDF (reference sequence). The CDR3 covers 15 residues. V lost 3 bases to trimming and J lost 3 bases; unmatched junction nucleotides: 2. CDR3 amino acids: CATSRDRGVNQPQHF. In DNA form, the CDR3 reads TGTGCCACCAGCAGGGACAGGGGGGTCAATCAGCCCCAGCATTTT.

The chain recombines TRBV6-6 with TRBJ1-2, with 7 positions matching TRBD1. The CDR3 sequence is 13 residues long. The germline V gene has CDR1 MNHNY and CDR2 SVGAGI (reference sequence). J lost 5 bases, V lost 5 bases, and 5 bases had no gene match. CDR3 sequence reads: CASSRGTVYGYTF. The CDR3 nucleotides read TGTGCCAGCAGTCGGGGGACAGTATATGGCTACACCTTC.

V is TRBV12-3 or TRBV12-4 and J is TRBJ1-5; D is possibly TRBD1 (6 bases). V lost 6 bases to trimming and J lost 5 bases, with 11 bases between them. CDR3 length: 13 amino acids. The DNA of the CDR3 is TGTGCCAGCAGGCGGCGGACAGATCAGCCCCAGCATTTT. Protein sequence: CASRRRTDQPQHF.

The V call is TRBV20-1, the J call TRBJ1-4; D uncertain. The CDR3 length is 11 residues. Trimming took 3 bases from V and 8 from J, leaving 7 bases between them. Germline V gene sequence: CDR1 DFQATT, CDR2 SNEGSKA (reference sequence). The CDR3 bases are TGCAGTGCTAGGCCCCAGGAAAAACTGTTTTTT. It codes for CSARPQEKLFF.

The V call is TRBV7-6, the J call TRBJ2-1; possible D gene TRBD1, 6 bases. The CDR3 loop spans 11 amino acids. Trimming removed 5 bases from V and 10 bases from J, with 9 bases in between. From germline, CDR1 is SGHVS and CDR2 FNYEAQ. CDR3 sequence (DNA): TGTGCCAGCAGCGGACAGTACGAGCAGTTCTTC. Encoded protein: CASSGQYEQFF. The full variable domain, in which reference TRBV7-6 and TRBJ2-1 provide the parts outside the CDR3, is GAGVSQSPRYKVTKRGQDVALRCDPISGHVSLYWYRQALGQGPEFLTYFNYEAQQDKSGLPNDRFSAERPEGSISTLTIQRTEQRDSAMYRCASSGQYEQFFGPGTRLTVL.